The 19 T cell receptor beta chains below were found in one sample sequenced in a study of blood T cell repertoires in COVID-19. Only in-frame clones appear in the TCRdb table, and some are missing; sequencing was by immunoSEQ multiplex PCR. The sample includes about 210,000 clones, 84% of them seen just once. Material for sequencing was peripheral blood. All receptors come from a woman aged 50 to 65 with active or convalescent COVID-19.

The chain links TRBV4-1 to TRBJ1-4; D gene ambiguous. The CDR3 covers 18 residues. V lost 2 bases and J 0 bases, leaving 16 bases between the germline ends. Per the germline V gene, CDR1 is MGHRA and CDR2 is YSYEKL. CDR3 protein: CASSQLGSRNPTNEKLFF. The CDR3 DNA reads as TGCGCCAGCAGCCAACTGGGCTCCCGGAACCCAACTAATGAAAAACTGTTTTTT.

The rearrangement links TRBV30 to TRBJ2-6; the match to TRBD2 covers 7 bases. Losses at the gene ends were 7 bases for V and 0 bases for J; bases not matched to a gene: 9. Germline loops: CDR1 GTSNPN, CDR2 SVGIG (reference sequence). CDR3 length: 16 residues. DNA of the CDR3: TGTGCCTCTAGTAGCGGGCTCCGCTCTGGGGCCAACGTCCTGACTTTC. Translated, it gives CASSSGLRSGANVLTF.

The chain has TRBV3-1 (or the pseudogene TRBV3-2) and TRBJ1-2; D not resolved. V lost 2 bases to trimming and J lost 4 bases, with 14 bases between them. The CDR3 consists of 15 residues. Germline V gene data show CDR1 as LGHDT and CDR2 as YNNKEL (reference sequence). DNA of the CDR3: TGTGCCAGCAGCCAACTTTATGACGGAGGCTATGGCTACACCTTC. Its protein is CASSQLYDGGYGYTF.

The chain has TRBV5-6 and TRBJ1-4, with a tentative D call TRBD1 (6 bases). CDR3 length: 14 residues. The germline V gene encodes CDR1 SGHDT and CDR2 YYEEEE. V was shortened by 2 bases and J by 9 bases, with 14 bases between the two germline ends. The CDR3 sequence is CASSFGRGGKKLFF. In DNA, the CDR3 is TGTGCCAGCAGCTTTGGCAGGGGAGGGAAAAAACTGTTTTTT.

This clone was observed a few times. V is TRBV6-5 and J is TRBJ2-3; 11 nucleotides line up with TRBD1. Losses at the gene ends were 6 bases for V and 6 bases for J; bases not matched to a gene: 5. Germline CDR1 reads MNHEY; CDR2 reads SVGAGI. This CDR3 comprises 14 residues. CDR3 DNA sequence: TGTGCCAGCAGGCGGACAGGGGGCATGGATACGCAGTATTTT. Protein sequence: CASRRTGGMDTQYF.

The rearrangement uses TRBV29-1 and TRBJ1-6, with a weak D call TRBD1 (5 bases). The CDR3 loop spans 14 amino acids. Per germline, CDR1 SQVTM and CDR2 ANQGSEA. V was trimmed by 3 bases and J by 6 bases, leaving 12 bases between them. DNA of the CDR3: TGCAGCGTTGAGGTTACAGGAGCTAATTCACCCCTCCACTTT. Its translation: CSVEVTGANSPLHF.

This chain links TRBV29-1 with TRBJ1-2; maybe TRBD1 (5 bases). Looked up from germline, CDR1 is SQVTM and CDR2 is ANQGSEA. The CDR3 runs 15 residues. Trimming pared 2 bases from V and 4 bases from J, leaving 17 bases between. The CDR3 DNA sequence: TGCAGCGTTGAACCGCAGGGTGTTCTTTCCTATGGCTACACCTTC. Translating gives CSVEPQGVLSYGYTF.

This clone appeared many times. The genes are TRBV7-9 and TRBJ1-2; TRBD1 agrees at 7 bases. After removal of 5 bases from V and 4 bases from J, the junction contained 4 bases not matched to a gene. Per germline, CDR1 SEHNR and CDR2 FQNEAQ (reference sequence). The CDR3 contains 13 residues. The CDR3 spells CASSQGTVYGYTF. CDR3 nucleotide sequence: TGTGCCAGCAGCCAAGGGACAGTCTATGGCTACACCTTC.

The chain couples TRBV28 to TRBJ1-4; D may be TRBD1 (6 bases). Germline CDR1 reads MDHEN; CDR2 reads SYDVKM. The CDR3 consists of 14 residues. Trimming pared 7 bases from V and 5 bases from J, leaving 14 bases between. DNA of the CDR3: TGTGCCAGCAAGGGGGGGCAGAAGAATGAAAAACTGTTTTTT. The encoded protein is CASKGGQKNEKLFF.

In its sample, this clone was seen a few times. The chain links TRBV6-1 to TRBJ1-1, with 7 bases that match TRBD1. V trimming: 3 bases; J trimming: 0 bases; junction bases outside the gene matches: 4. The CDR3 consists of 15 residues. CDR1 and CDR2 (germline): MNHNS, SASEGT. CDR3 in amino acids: CASSDDRVMNTEAFF. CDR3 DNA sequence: TGTGCCAGCAGTGACGACAGGGTTATGAACACTGAAGCTTTCTTT.

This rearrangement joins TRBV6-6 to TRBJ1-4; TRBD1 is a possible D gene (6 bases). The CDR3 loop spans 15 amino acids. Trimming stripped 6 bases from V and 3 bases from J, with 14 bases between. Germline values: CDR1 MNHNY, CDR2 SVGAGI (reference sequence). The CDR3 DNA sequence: TGTGCCAGCAGGGGTCAGGGGAGGGCTAATGAAAAACTGTTTTTT. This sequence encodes CASRGQGRANEKLFF.

CDR3: CASNPSGGTTDTQYF. CDR3 nucleotides: TGTGCCAGCAACCCATCGGGAGGAACAACAGATACGCAGTATTTT. This chain joins TRBV6-5 and TRBJ2-3; TRBD2 agrees at 7 bases. The CDR3 spans 15 residues. Germline V gene data show CDR1 as MNHEY and CDR2 as SVGAGI. The V segment lost 7 bases and the J segment 3 bases; nucleotides outside the gene matches: 10.

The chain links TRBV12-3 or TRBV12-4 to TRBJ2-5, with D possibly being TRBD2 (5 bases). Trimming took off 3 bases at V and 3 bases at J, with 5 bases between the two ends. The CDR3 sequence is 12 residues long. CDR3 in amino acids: CASSLREETQYF. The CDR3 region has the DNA TGTGCCAGCAGTTTGAGGGAAGAGACCCAGTACTTC.

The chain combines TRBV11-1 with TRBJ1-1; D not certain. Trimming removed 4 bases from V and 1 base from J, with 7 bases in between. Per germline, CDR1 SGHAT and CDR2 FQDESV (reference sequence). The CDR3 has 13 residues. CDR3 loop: CASSWSWNTEAFF. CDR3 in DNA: TGTGCCAGCAGCTGGAGCTGGAACACTGAAGCTTTCTTT.

CDR3 amino acids: CASRVKNGGTSGADHTDTQYF. DNA of the CDR3: TGTGCAAGTCGCGTTAAAAACGGGGGGACTAGCGGGGCCGATCACACAGATACGCAGTATTTT. The chain carries TRBV12-2 and TRBJ2-3; the D call of TRBD2 is as the table states it, not checked on the DNA. TRBV12-2 is termed a pseudogene. The CDR3 runs to 21 residues.

CDR3 DNA sequence: TGCAGTGGGGAGGGAAAAGAGACCCAGTACTTC. It yields the protein CSGEGKETQYF. J is TRBJ2-5 and V is TRBV20-1, with 7 positions matching TRBD2. The germline gives CDR1 DFQATT, CDR2 SNEGSKA (reference sequence). The CDR3 has 11 amino acids. V shed 7 bases, J shed 3 bases, and the junction held 2 bases outside the gene matches.

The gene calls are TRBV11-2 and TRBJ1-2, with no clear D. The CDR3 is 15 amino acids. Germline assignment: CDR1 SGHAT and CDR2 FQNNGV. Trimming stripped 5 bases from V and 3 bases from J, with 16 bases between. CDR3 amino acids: CASSPLGGSYYGYTF. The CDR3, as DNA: TGTGCCAGCAGCCCCCTCGGAGGGTCCTACTATGGCTACACCTTC.

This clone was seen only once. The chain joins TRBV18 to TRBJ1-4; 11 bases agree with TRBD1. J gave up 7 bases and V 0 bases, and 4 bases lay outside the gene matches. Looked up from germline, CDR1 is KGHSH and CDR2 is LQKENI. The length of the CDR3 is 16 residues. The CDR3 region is CASSPPDRGRGEKLFF. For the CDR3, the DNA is TGTGCCAGCTCACCACCGGACAGGGGGCGGGGTGAAAAACTGTTTTTT.

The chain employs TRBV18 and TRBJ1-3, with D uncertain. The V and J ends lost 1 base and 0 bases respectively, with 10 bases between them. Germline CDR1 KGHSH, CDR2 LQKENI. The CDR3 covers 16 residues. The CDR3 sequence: CASSPLDTNSGNTIYF. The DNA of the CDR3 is TGTGCCAGCTCACCACTTGACACCAACTCTGGAAACACCATATATTTT.